These 7 T cell receptor beta chains were all obtained from the same sample, sequenced in a study of T-cell memory formation after mild COVID-19. Using its own MiXCR run on the 5' RACE reads, TCRdb lists one record per CDR3 protein. This sample has just under 150,000 distinct CDR3 sequences; about 5.7% occur once, and the top ten carry more than 2%. Sequences were obtained from PBMCs or a T cell subset sorted from them (not recorded which). Every receptor here comes from an adult woman who had mild COVID-19 (a few samples of this study predate the infection). Cell type and time point are not known.

This rearrangement joins TRBV6-5 to TRBJ1-2; D is uncertain. CDR1 and CDR2 from the germline V gene are MNHEY and SVGAGI. V lost 6 bases, J lost 0 bases, and 14 bases lay in between. The CDR3 loop spans 15 amino acids. The CDR3 sequence: CASRGSTDPNYGYTF. CDR3 coding DNA: TGTGCCAGCAGAGGGAGTACTGACCCTAACTATGGCTACACCTTC.

A few counts support this clonotype. This chain links TRBV5-1 with TRBJ2-7, with D perhaps matching TRBD1 (6 bases). The germline V gene has CDR1 SGHRS and CDR2 YFSETQ. Trimming took 0 bases from V and 6 from J, leaving 13 bases between them. The length of the CDR3 is 14 residues. The CDR3 reads CASSLGPRGSEQYF. In nucleotides, the CDR3 is TGCGCCAGCAGCTTGGGCCCCAGGGGATCCGAGCAGTACTTC.

This clonotype was detected ten times or more. This rearrangement joins TRBV5-1 to TRBJ2-2; 7 bases align to TRBD1. V shed 6 bases and J 3 bases; nucleotides not matched to a gene: 5. The CDR3 has 14 residues. Germline assignment: CDR1 SGHRS and CDR2 YFSETQ. Written as DNA, the CDR3 is TGCGCCAGCAATCGGCAGGGGGACACCGGGGAGCTGTTTTTT. Amino acid sequence: CASNRQGDTGELFF.

The sample holds many counts of this clonotype. The rearrangement joins TRBV20-1 to TRBJ2-1; D call uncertain. Germline CDR1 reads DFQATT; CDR2 reads SNEGSKA (reference sequence). The CDR3 sequence is 12 residues long. The ends were cut back, 1 base at V and 10 bases at J, with 11 bases in the middle. The CDR3: CSARGPSGEQFF. The CDR3 DNA reads as TGCAGTGCTAGAGGGCCCTCGGGCGAGCAGTTCTTC.

This chain connects TRBV12-3 or TRBV12-4 to TRBJ2-1; D is ambiguous. This CDR3 contains 13 residues. Trimming cost V 5 bases and J 10 bases, with 15 bases left between them. Written as DNA, the CDR3 is TGTGCCAGCAGTCCGGCTGGCTGGGGAGAGCAGTTCTTC. It codes for CASSPAGWGEQFF.

This clonotype showed up just a few times. The chain employs TRBV5-3 and TRBJ2-1, with 7 bases fitting TRBD1. TRBV5-3 is known as an ORF, though its function is uncertain. The trim removed 7 bases at V and 6 bases at J, leaving 7 bases unmatched. The CDR3 extends over 13 amino acids. The CDR3 coding sequence is TGTGCCAGACCCTCTAACAGGGGCAATGAGCAGTTCTTC. This sequence encodes CARPSNRGNEQFF.

The gene calls are TRBV24-1 and TRBJ2-3, with D possibly being TRBD2 (5 bases). CDR3 length: 17 residues. The germline CDR1 and CDR2 sequences are KGHDR and SFDVKD. Trimming took off 0 bases at V and 2 bases at J, with 14 bases between the two ends. The CDR3 loop is CATSDLYLADDTDTQYF. Here the CDR3 DNA reads TGTGCCACCAGTGATTTGTACCTAGCCGACGACACAGATACGCAGTATTTT.